This TCR beta chain was observed in a study of response to subunit inactivated influenza vaccine (dated 2018 in TCRdb). Context from the whole study: To follow how T cells responded to a trivalent subunit inactivated influenza vaccine, the researchers relied on deep quantitative profiling of the T cell receptor repertoire.

The germline V gene encodes CDR1 SGDLS and CDR2 YYNGEE. V is cut back by 4 bases and J by 3 bases, with 6 bases in the junction unmatched. The cysteine opens and the phenylalanine closes a CDR3 of 15 amino acids. Only CDR3 DNA remains: 45 bases, in frame from the first base. Libraries were constructed by RT-PCR. Instrument on record: Illumina HiSeq 2500. In TCRdb, the public reads were trimmed at Q25 with fastp and aligned with MiXCR, with productive beta chains retained. Each CDR3 protein appears once, grouped with its most common genes and DNA. The sample table shows roughly 180,000 distinct CDR3 sequences, and about 9% are seen once. The top ten clonotypes cover under 13% of the sample. In this sample, this clonotype turned up many times. What antigen it recognizes has not been identified. Per-base quality was not reported, and no clone a single base away is much larger than it. What the research found in general, with its limitations: According to the authors, only a limited number of new T cells may be recruited by each seasonal influenza vaccination.

The chain is made from TRBV9 and TRBJ2-7; 11 nucleotides in the junction match TRBD2. This sample comprised non-naive T cells sorted from PBMCs, obtained on the day of vaccination. The sample's cell subset or site, from its label and the paper: memory T cell fraction. The sequence was obtained from a man aged 45-65 years who received an inactivated influenza vaccine. Donor details come from another sample of the same person, matched by shared clones. At the DNA level, the sequence is TGTGCCAGCAGCCCAAGGGGGACTAGCGGCTACGAGCAGTACTTC. It translates as CASSPRGTSGYEQYF.